Presented here are 27 T cell receptor beta chains from one specimen sequenced in a study of T cells in Graves' hyperthyroidism and ophthalmopathy. Amplified regions were TCR beta CDR3 sequences from RNA transcripts. The primer set for the first-round RT-PCR of the TCR CDR3 was HTBI. From the multiplex PCR reads, TCRdb called clonotypes with MiXCR, one entry per CDR3 protein. The data hold about 500,000 distinct CDR3 sequences, with 14% observed a single time. Sequenced material: blood. The receptors shown here come from a woman in her late teens or twenties with Graves' hyperthyroidism.

This clonotype was seen ten or more times. V gene TRBV18 combines with J gene TRBJ2-2, with D maybe TRBD2 (5 bases). V lost 3 bases to trimming and J lost 4 bases, with 9 bases between them. This CDR3 is 14 amino acids long. Germline loops: CDR1 KGHSH, CDR2 LQKENI. The CDR3 coding sequence is TGTGCCAGCTCACCCCTAGAGGGCACCGGGGAGCTGTTTTTT. As protein: CASSPLEGTGELFF.

This clonotype occurred many times. V is TRBV10-3 and J is TRBJ2-5, with TRBD2 identical over 10 bases. Germline V gives CDR1 ENHRY, CDR2 SYGVKD. This CDR3 is built from 16 residues. The V gene end was trimmed by 3 bases and the J gene end by 5 bases; junction bases not matched to a gene: 9. The CDR3 bases are TGTGCCATCAGTGATATACTAGCGGGGCCTCGGGAGACCCAGTACTTC. It specifies CAISDILAGPRETQYF.

In its sample, this clonotype was seen many times. The V and J genes are TRBV2 and TRBJ1-3; TRBD1 aligns across 8 bases. Germline CDR1 is SNHLY and CDR2 is FYNNEI. V shed 8 bases and J 8 bases; nucleotides not matched to a gene: 5. This CDR3 is 12 amino acids long. This chain's CDR3 is CASGDRGDTIYF. As DNA, the CDR3 is TGTGCCAGCGGAGACAGGGGCGACACCATATATTTT.

This clonotype showed up many times. The rearrangement links TRBV7-9 to TRBJ2-1, with a weak D call TRBD2 (6 bases). Germline lookup yields CDR1 SEHNR and CDR2 FQNEAQ (reference sequence). The CDR3 length is 14 residues. The V and J ends lost 6 bases and 3 bases respectively, with 12 bases between them. CDR3 in amino acids: CASSLTTSYNEQFF. CDR3 coding DNA: TGTGCCAGCAGTCTTACGACTAGCTACAATGAGCAGTTCTTC.

With respect to this clonotype: Possible read error: a much larger clone is one base away. The gene calls are TRBV5-1 and TRBJ1-2; D call uncertain. The CDR3 is made up of 14 amino acids. Germline CDR1 and CDR2: SGHRS and YFSETQ. CDR3 loop: CASSLNRADYGYIF. In nucleotides, the CDR3 is TGCGCCAGCAGCTTGAACAGAGCCGACTATGGCTACATCTTC.

Ten or more counts support this clonotype. The chain combines TRBV5-1 with TRBJ2-1; the match to TRBD1 covers 9 bases. Trimming at V came to 4 bases and at J to 7 bases, leaving 6 bases not matched to a gene. Germline loops: CDR1 SGHRS, CDR2 YFSETQ. The CDR3 runs 14 residues. The CDR3 DNA sequence: TGCGCCAGCAGCCCGGGACAGGGAGGGAATGAGCAGTTCTTC. Its protein product is CASSPGQGGNEQFF.

J is TRBJ2-5 and V is TRBV5-5, with D perhaps matching TRBD1 (5 bases). Per the germline V gene, CDR1 is SGHKS and CDR2 is YYEKEE (reference sequence). Trimming cost V 0 bases and J 2 bases, with 14 bases left between them. The CDR3 sequence is 16 residues long. The CDR3 nucleotides are TGTGCCAGCAGCTTGGACAGGCCCTCCATACAAGAGACCCAGTACTTC. This gives the protein CASSLDRPSIQETQYF.

This clonotype showed up many times. The chain couples TRBV14 to TRBJ1-5; D is ambiguous. CDR3 size: 13 residues. Germline lookup yields CDR1 SGHDN and CDR2 FVKESK. The ends were cut back, 3 bases at V and 0 bases at J, with 3 bases in the middle. In nucleotides, the CDR3 is TGTGCCAGCAGCCAGTATAGCAATCAGCCCCAGCATTTT. This gives the protein CASSQYSNQPQHF.

Ten or more counts support this clonotype. This chain joins TRBV27 and TRBJ1-2, with 7 bases aligning to TRBD1. The CDR3 is 15 amino acids. Per the germline V gene, CDR1 is MNHEY and CDR2 is SMNVEV (reference sequence). The V segment lost 5 bases and the J segment 2 bases; nucleotides outside the gene matches: 8. As DNA, the CDR3 is TGTGCCAGCAGTCCATTTGACAGGGCGAACTATGGCTACACCTTC. This sequence encodes CASSPFDRANYGYTF.

This clonotype was seen more than once but under ten times. The CDR3 region is CASSPPDREGYGYTF. For the CDR3, the DNA is TGCGCCAGCAGCCCCCCAGACAGGGAGGGCTATGGCTACACCTTC. V usage is TRBV4-1 and J usage is TRBJ1-2; 7 bases line up with TRBD1. After removal of 4 bases from V and 4 bases from J, the junction contained 9 bases not matched to a gene. This CDR3 has 15 residues. The germline V gene encodes CDR1 MGHRA and CDR2 YSYEKL.

This clonotype was seen at least ten times. The genes are TRBV5-1 and TRBJ1-2; D is possibly TRBD1 (6 bases). V was trimmed by 3 bases and J by 3 bases, leaving 9 bases between them. In germline, CDR1 is SGHRS, CDR2 YFSETQ. CDR3 size: 13 residues. CDR3 coding DNA: TGCGCCAGCAGCTCCGGGGGCGACTATGGCTACACCTTC. Translation: CASSSGGDYGYTF.

This clonotype was detected a few times. One end of the junction varies from germline; a read error may be responsible. J is TRBJ2-1 and V is TRBV7-3; a weak D match, TRBD1 (6 bases). Per germline, CDR1 SGHTA and CDR2 FQGTGA. The CDR3 runs 15 residues. As DNA, the CDR3 is TGTGCCGGCAGCTTAGCCAGGGGTGAGGGCGATGAGCAGTTCTTC. This encodes CAGSLARGEGDEQFF.

This clonotype appeared a few times. V usage is TRBV20-1 and J usage is TRBJ2-7; possible D gene TRBD2, 5 bases. The germline V gene encodes CDR1 DFQATT and CDR2 SNEGSKA (reference sequence). The CDR3 is 15 amino acids. Trimming shortened V by 3 bases and J by 0 bases, and 15 bases separated the two germline ends. The CDR3 is CSARGSDAISYEQYF. CDR3 DNA sequence: TGCAGTGCTAGGGGTAGCGACGCCATCTCCTACGAGCAGTACTTC.

This clonotype was seen many times. This rearrangement joins TRBV4-1 to TRBJ1-1, with D tentatively TRBD1 (5 bases). Trimming removed 1 base from V and 1 base from J, with 13 bases in between. CDR1 and CDR2 from the germline V gene are MGHRA and YSYEKL. This CDR3 contains 16 residues. The CDR3 nucleotides read TGCGCCAGCAGCCAAGGAAACAGGAGGGGGAACACTGAAGCTTTCTTT. Its protein is CASSQGNRRGNTEAFF.

This clonotype was found a few times. The chain combines TRBV5-1 with TRBJ2-1; 13 bases are shared with TRBD2. Germline values: CDR1 SGHRS, CDR2 YFSETQ. The CDR3 is 18 amino acids. J lost 6 bases, V lost 2 bases, and 11 bases had no gene match. CDR3 nucleotides: TGCGCCAGCAGCTTAGGACTAGCGGGAGACGATTTCGTCAATGAGCAGTTCTTC. Translating it yields CASSLGLAGDDFVNEQFF.

This clonotype was observed many times. V is TRBV5-1 and J is TRBJ2-5, with 10 bases identical to TRBD2. Germline CDR1 reads SGHRS; CDR2 reads YFSETQ. The CDR3 is 13 amino acids. CDR3 sequence reads: CASGRASQETQYF. CDR3 coding DNA: TGCGCGAGCGGGAGGGCCTCCCAAGAGACCCAGTACTTC.

This clonotype was detected ten times or more. The chain couples TRBV19 to TRBJ1-6, with 11 bases matching TRBD1. From germline, CDR1 is LNHDA and CDR2 SQIVND (reference sequence). Trimming took 3 bases from V and 8 from J; bases not matched to a gene: 9. CDR3 length: 17 amino acids. Written as DNA, the CDR3 is TGTGCCAGTAGTATCCCGGACAGGGGGCGCAAGGATTCACCCCTCCACTTT. Its translation: CASSIPDRGRKDSPLHF.

This clonotype occurred many times. The rearrangement links TRBV5-6 to TRBJ2-3, with TRBD1 identical over 8 bases. This CDR3 comprises 16 residues. CDR1 is SGHDT, CDR2 YYEEEE, per germline. The V and J ends lost 3 bases and 0 bases, in that order; junction bases with no gene match: 6. The DNA of the CDR3 is TGTGCCAGCAGCTGGGGACAGGCGGTTAGCACAGATACGCAGTATTTT. This codes for CASSWGQAVSTDTQYF.

The chain uses TRBV6-1 and TRBJ2-7; a weak D match, TRBD1 (5 bases). This CDR3 is built from 14 residues. CDR1 MNHNS and CDR2 SASEGT come from the germline V gene. Trimming left V 1 base short and J 2 bases short, with 9 bases between. The CDR3 here is CASSEVKDTYEQYF. The CDR3, as DNA: TGTGCCAGCAGTGAAGTCAAGGACACCTACGAGCAGTACTTC.

This clonotype was detected many times. The V and J genes are TRBV29-1 and TRBJ2-5; tentative D call: TRBD2 (5 bases). The germline V gene encodes CDR1 SQVTM and CDR2 ANQGSEA. There are 12 residues in the CDR3. The V end was cut by 4 bases, the J end by 5 bases, with 11 bases between. In nucleotides, the CDR3 is TGCAGCGTTGGACTTTCGGGGGAGACCCAGTACTTC. Its protein is CSVGLSGETQYF. Full variable domain (remainder filled in from reference TRBV29-1 and TRBJ2-5): SAVISQKPSRDICQRGTSLTIQCQVDSQVTMMFWYRQQPGQSLTLIATANQGSEATYESGFVIDKFPISRPNLTFSTLTVSNMSPEDSSIYLCSVGLSGETQYFGPGTRLLVL.

This clonotype has ten or more counts. V is TRBV11-2 and J is TRBJ1-5; unclear D gene. The length of the CDR3 is 14 residues. V shed 1 base and J shed 3 bases, with 7 bases lying between them. CDR1 and CDR2 (germline): SGHAT, FQNNGV. CDR3 loop: CASSLGRTNQPQHF. In DNA, the CDR3 is TGTGCCAGCAGCTTAGGGAGGACCAATCAGCCCCAGCATTTT.

For this clonotype: This sequence may be a read error, since a much larger clone differs from it by one base. The chain has TRBV9 and TRBJ1-1; 8 bases map to TRBD1. The CDR3 has 14 residues. Germline-derived CDR1 and CDR2 are SGDLS and YYNGEE. CDR3 residues: CASSAGQGDTEACF. The CDR3 DNA is TGTGCCAGCAGCGCCGGACAGGGAGACACTGAAGCTTGCTTT.

J is TRBJ2-4 and V is TRBV14; 11 bases match TRBD2. Germline CDR1 and CDR2: SGHDN and FVKESK. V dropped 4 bases and J dropped 6; count of bases not matched to a gene: 5. CDR3 size: 15 residues. CDR3 sequence (DNA): TGTGCCAGCAGCCGATTAGCGGGAGGGGGAAACATTCAGTACTTC. Translated: CASSRLAGGGNIQYF.

This sequence joins TRBV13 and TRBJ1-1, with 7 bases fitting TRBD1. This CDR3 contains 13 residues. Per the germline V gene, CDR1 is PRHDT and CDR2 is FYEKMQ (reference sequence). V trimming: 4 bases; J trimming: 4 bases; junction bases outside the gene matches: 3. The CDR3 DNA sequence: TGTGCCAGCAGCTCGGGACAGCTCACTGAAGCTTTCTTT. It specifies CASSSGQLTEAFF.

This chain connects TRBV7-3 to TRBJ2-1; the D call may be TRBD1 or TRBD2 (5 bases each). CDR3 length equals 16 residues. Trimming pared 0 bases from V and 2 bases from J, leaving 11 bases between. Germline V gene data show CDR1 as SGHTA and CDR2 as FQGTGA. The CDR3 is CASSLTGTPPYNEQFF. The CDR3 DNA is TGTGCCAGCAGCTTAACCGGGACCCCCCCCTACAATGAGCAGTTCTTC.

At least ten counts were recorded for this clonotype. V gene TRBV11-3 combines with J gene TRBJ2-2, with D tentatively TRBD1 or TRBD2 (5 bases each). Between the trimmed V and J ends, which lost 1 base and 4 bases, there was a span of 10 bases. Germline CDR1 and CDR2: SGHNT and YENEEA. The CDR3 length is 15 residues. The CDR3: CASSLGSGGTGELFF. The CDR3 DNA reads TGTGCCAGCAGCTTAGGGTCTGGGGGCACCGGGGAGCTGTTTTTT.

This clonotype showed up many times. The chain combines TRBV5-1 with TRBJ2-6; 8 bases are shared with TRBD1. CDR1 and CDR2 from the germline V gene are SGHRS and YFSETQ. The CDR3 sequence is 18 residues long. The V gene end was trimmed by 6 bases and the J gene end by 0 bases; junction bases not matched to a gene: 11. CDR3 in DNA: TGCGCCAGCATAGCCTCCGGGACAGGAATCTCTGGGGCCAACGTCCTGACTTTC. Its translation: CASIASGTGISGANVLTF.